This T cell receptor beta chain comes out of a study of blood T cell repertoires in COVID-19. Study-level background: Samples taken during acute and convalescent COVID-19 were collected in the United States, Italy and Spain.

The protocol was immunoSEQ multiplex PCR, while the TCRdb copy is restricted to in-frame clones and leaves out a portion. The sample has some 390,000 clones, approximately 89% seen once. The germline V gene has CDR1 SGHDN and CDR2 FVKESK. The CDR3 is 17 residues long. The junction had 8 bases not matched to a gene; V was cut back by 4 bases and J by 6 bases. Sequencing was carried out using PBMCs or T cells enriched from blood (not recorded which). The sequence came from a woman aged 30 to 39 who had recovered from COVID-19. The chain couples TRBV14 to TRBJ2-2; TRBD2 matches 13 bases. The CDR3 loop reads CASSLRTSGSLSGELFF. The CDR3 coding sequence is TGTGCCAGCAGCCTCAGGACTAGCGGGAGTTTGTCCGGGGAGCTGTTTTTT.